The clone carrying this T cell receptor (beta chain) occurred many times. The data derive from a study of prognosis after radiotherapy for stage I lung cancer. Across the whole study: Under 15 men and over five women, aged 53 to 84 and with a median age of approximately 70 years, made up the patients. No patient had concurrent therapy with stereotactic body radiotherapy. A median of 7 months after radiotherapy, distant metastases were seen in several patients, while no significant progression was shown by 15.

V gave up 2 bases and J gave up 6 bases, with 10 bases separating them. Germline CDR1 reads SGHTA; CDR2 reads FQGNSA. The CDR3 loop spans 13 amino acids. All patients, having had no prior chemotherapy, radiotherapy or other malignancies, were node-negative on CT and PET/CT. Genomic DNA was the source, and TCR beta CDR3 was amplified from it by two-round multiplex PCR. Round one of PCR was performed, and it used primers specific to each TRBV and TRBJ gene. Using its own MiXCR run on the multiplex PCR reads, TCRdb lists one record per CDR3 protein. The sample carries tens of thousands of distinct CDR3 sequences, roughly 40% recorded once.

V gene TRBV7-2 combines with J gene TRBJ1-2, with D possibly TRBD1 on 6 matching bases. Material: PBMCs, obtained before or after stereotactic body radiation therapy (not recorded which). The sequence derives from a donor aged 50 or older with non-small cell lung cancer. The CDR3 region is CASSLNRANGYTF. CDR3 DNA sequence: TGTGCCAGCAGCTTAAACAGGGCCAATGGCTACACCTTC.